This T cell receptor beta chain is drawn from a study of blood T cell repertoires in COVID-19. Study-wide context: Material from acute and convalescent COVID-19 was sourced from the United States, Italy and Spain. PBMCs, B-cell-depleted T cells, or T cells provided the cDNA or gDNA that made up the material.

The CDR3 runs to 15 residues. V lost 4 bases and J lost 15; bases outside the gene matches: 11. From germline, CDR1 is LGHDT and CDR2 YNNKEL (reference sequence). Per the original methods: The authors estimated nucleated cell counts from reference gene primer amplification. The method was immunoSEQ multiplex PCR; TCRdb's version includes in-frame clones alone and lacks a portion of them. V and J calls and clone size are copied from that table; D and trimming were computed from the DNA. The table has 40,000 to 45,000 clones, around 94% seen once. The gene calls are TRBV3-1 (or the pseudogene TRBV3-2) and TRBJ2-1; 14 nucleotides agree with TRBD2. The receptor's source is a man in his forties or fifties with active COVID-19. Sequencing input: peripheral blood. CDR3 DNA: TGTGCCAGCAGCCCGGGACTAGCGGGAGTCGGGCACCTGTTCTTC. Translating gives CASSPGLAGVGHLFF.